Listed below are T cell receptor beta chains from one sample, sequenced in a study of blood T cells in healthy people across ages. TCRdb reanalysed the 5' RACE reads using MiXCR and keeps one entry per CDR3 protein. The sample lists over a million distinct CDR3 sequences, roughly a quarter seen once, with around 0.7% in the top ten. The sample was also reused in another study, on T cells of mothers and their children.

Input material: blood. These receptors came from a girl aged 2 to 9 in good health. Each CDR3 is given with its conserved first and last residue. The D gene is left open where the match is weak. The size field is filled for only some rows; it gives once, few, many or a size class.

CASSSLLRGQETQYF	TGTGCCAGCAGCTCCCTTCTGAGGGGTCAAGAGACCCAGTACTTC	-	TRBV7-2	TRBJ2-5	-
CSVDKGSNTEAFF	TGCAGCGTTGACAAGGGGTCGAACACTGAAGCTTTCTTT	-	TRBV29-1	TRBJ1-1	-
CASSARLAGEREQFF	TGTGCCAGCAGCGCTAGACTAGCGGGAGAAAGGGAGCAGTTCTTC	TRBD2	TRBV13	TRBJ2-1	-
CASSDKRGDSYNEQFF	TGTGCCAGCAGTGATAAGCGGGGGGACTCCTACAATGAGCAGTTCTTC	TRBD2	TRBV25-1	TRBJ2-1	-
CASSDSGTYEQYF	TGTGCCAGCAGTGATAGCGGAACCTACGAGCAGTACTTC	-	TRBV6-1	TRBJ2-7	-
CSAIGRVGSKNIQYF	TGCAGTGCTATCGGAAGGGTGGGATCCAAAAACATTCAGTACTTC	-	TRBV20-1	TRBJ2-4	-
CATSSRVNQPQHF	TGTGCCACCAGCAGCCGAGTGAATCAGCCCCAGCATTTT	-	TRBV15	TRBJ1-5	-
CASSQDFRGYEQYF	TGTGCCAGCAGCCAAGATTTCAGGGGGTACGAGCAGTACTTC	TRBD1	TRBV14	TRBJ2-7	-
CSVLAESTEAFF	TGCAGCGTCTTGGCCGAGAGCACTGAAGCTTTCTTT	-	TRBV29-1	TRBJ1-1	-
CSARSLAGEETQYF	TGCAGTGCTAGATCGTTAGCGGGAGAAGAGACCCAGTACTTC	TRBD2	TRBV20-1	TRBJ2-5	-
CASSPTLVDNEQFF	TGTGCCAGCTCACCAACTTTAGTGGACAATGAGCAGTTCTTC	-	TRBV18	TRBJ2-1	few
CASSLNPADTDTQYF	TGTGCCAGCAGCTTAAATCCGGCAGACACAGATACGCAGTATTTT	-	TRBV11-2	TRBJ2-3	few
CASTRGQGGYEQYF	TGTGCCAGCACTCGAGGACAGGGGGGATACGAGCAGTACTTC	TRBD1	TRBV3-1	TRBJ2-7	few